Listed below are T cell receptor beta chains from one sample, sequenced in a study of cytomegalovirus exposure and HLA in healthy donors. Profiled with immunoSEQ multiplex PCR; TCRdb holds only in-frame clones, not every one. Among roughly 100,000 clones listed, roughly 71% were seen once. Sample: PBMCs. The receptor set was obtained from a woman younger than 35 in good health and CMV-seropositive. CDR3s include the opening cysteine and the closing phenylalanine or tryptophan. A D gene is named only where the DNA matches it firmly. A row's size may be missing; if present it is once, few, many or a size class.

abundance: once; j_gene: TRBJ1-3; d_gene: TRBD1; v_gene: TRBV28; CDR3nt: TGTGCCAGCAGTTCAGGGGGACCTGGAAACACCATATATTTT; CDR3aa: CASSSGGPGNTIYF
abundance: NA; j_gene: TRBJ1-2; d_gene: NA; v_gene: TRBV5-1; CDR3nt: TGCGCCAGCAGCCTTCGGGGGACGCTTTTTGAGAGCTACACCTTC; CDR3aa: CASSLRGTLFESYTF
abundance: NA; j_gene: TRBJ2-7; d_gene: TRBD1; v_gene: TRBV27; CDR3nt: TGTGCCAGCAGTATTTCCGGACAGGGGCCCACGTACTTC; CDR3aa: CASSISGQGPTYF
abundance: NA; j_gene: TRBJ1-2; d_gene: NA; v_gene: TRBV5-5; CDR3nt: TGTGCCAGCAGCTTGTTGGAGCCCACTTATGGCTACACCTTC; CDR3aa: CASSLLEPTYGYTF
abundance: NA; j_gene: TRBJ2-7; d_gene: TRBD2; v_gene: TRBV30; CDR3nt: TGTGCCTGGAGTTCTCTAGCGGGAGGGCCTTACGAGCAGTACTTC; CDR3aa: CAWSSLAGGPYEQYF
abundance: few; j_gene: TRBJ1-4; d_gene: TRBD1; v_gene: TRBV4-3; CDR3nt: TGCGCCAGCAGCCAAGAAAGCAGGGGGAGTGAAAAACTGTTTTTT; CDR3aa: CASSQESRGSEKLFF
abundance: once; j_gene: TRBJ2-3; d_gene: TRBD2; v_gene: TRBV19; CDR3nt: TGTGCCAGCAAGACTAGCGGGGACCCCACAGATACGCAGTATTTT; CDR3aa: CASKTSGDPTDTQYF
abundance: NA; j_gene: TRBJ1-5; d_gene: NA; v_gene: TRBV15; CDR3nt: TGTGCCACCAGTAGAAAACGGGGGGCCGGACAGCCCCAGCATTTT; CDR3aa: CATSRKRGAGQPQHF
abundance: NA; j_gene: TRBJ1-1; d_gene: TRBD1; v_gene: TRBV9; CDR3nt: TGTGCCAGCAGCGGACAGGGTGGATCTGAAGCTTTCTTT; CDR3aa: CASSGQGGSEAFF
abundance: NA; j_gene: TRBJ2-1; d_gene: TRBD2; v_gene: TRBV9; CDR3nt: TGTGCCAGCAGCGCCCGACCCGGGACTAGTATCAATGAGCAGTTCTTC; CDR3aa: CASSARPGTSINEQFF
abundance: once; j_gene: TRBJ1-5; d_gene: NA; v_gene: TRBV12-5; CDR3nt: TGTGCTAGTGGTTTGCCTCCTGGGGGGCAGCCCCAGCATTTT; CDR3aa: CASGLPPGGQPQHF
abundance: NA; j_gene: TRBJ1-1; d_gene: NA; v_gene: TRBV9; CDR3nt: TGTGCCAGCAGGGGCGATGGCACTGAAGCTTTCTTT; CDR3aa: CASRGDGTEAFF
abundance: few; j_gene: TRBJ2-1; d_gene: NA; v_gene: TRBV28; CDR3nt: TGTGCCAGCAGTTTTTCGGCACAGGGTAACAATGAGCAGTTCTTC; CDR3aa: CASSFSAQGNNEQFF
abundance: NA; j_gene: TRBJ1-3; d_gene: NA; v_gene: TRBV7-2; CDR3nt: TGTGCCAGCAGCTTAGAATTCGGGGGAAACACCATATATTTT; CDR3aa: CASSLEFGGNTIYF
abundance: once; j_gene: TRBJ2-7; d_gene: TRBD2; v_gene: TRBV11-2; CDR3nt: TGTGCCAGCAGCGATCCGGGGGGGGGAAACTCCTACGAGCAGTACTTC; CDR3aa: CASSDPGGGNSYEQYF
abundance: NA; j_gene: TRBJ1-1; d_gene: TRBD1; v_gene: TRBV9; CDR3nt: TGTGCCAGCAGCGCCACAGGGGACTCTACTGAAGCTTTCTTT; CDR3aa: CASSATGDSTEAFF
abundance: once; j_gene: TRBJ2-7; d_gene: TRBD2; v_gene: TRBV19; CDR3nt: TGTGCCAGTAGTACCCAGCGGGAGACGTCCTACGAGCAGTACTTC; CDR3aa: CASSTQRETSYEQYF
abundance: NA; j_gene: TRBJ2-7; d_gene: TRBD2; v_gene: TRBV6-5; CDR3nt: TGTGCCAGCAGACACGCGGGAGGGGCCTACGAGCAGTACTTC; CDR3aa: CASRHAGGAYEQYF
abundance: few; j_gene: TRBJ1-4; d_gene: NA; v_gene: TRBV18; CDR3nt: TGTGCCAGCTCACCACTCAGCGGCGACTCAACTAATGAAAAACTGTTTTTT; CDR3aa: CASSPLSGDSTNEKLFF
abundance: NA; j_gene: TRBJ2-3; d_gene: NA; v_gene: TRBV19; CDR3nt: TGTGCCAGTAGTATGTCCAGTCGCACAGATACGCAGTATTTT; CDR3aa: CASSMSSRTDTQYF
abundance: few; j_gene: TRBJ2-3; d_gene: NA; v_gene: TRBV10-2; CDR3nt: TGCGCCAGCAGTGAGTCGGGGCGGGGGCTCACAGATACGCAGTATTTT; CDR3aa: CASSESGRGLTDTQYF
abundance: NA; j_gene: TRBJ2-7; d_gene: NA; v_gene: TRBV29-1; CDR3nt: TGCAGCGTTGAAGATCAAGTTTCCGAGCAGTACTTC; CDR3aa: CSVEDQVSEQYF
abundance: NA; j_gene: TRBJ2-5; d_gene: NA; v_gene: TRBV25-1; CDR3nt: TGTGCCAGCTCCCGACGGGAACAAGAGACCCAGTACTTC; CDR3aa: CASSRREQETQYF
abundance: few; j_gene: TRBJ1-2; d_gene: TRBD1; v_gene: TRBV23-1; CDR3nt: TGCGCCAGCAGCCAAGATCACGGCCGGGACAGCCTTTTCCGAGGCTATGGCTACACCTTC; CDR3aa: CASSQDHGRDSLFRGYGYTF
abundance: few; j_gene: TRBJ2-6; d_gene: TRBD1; v_gene: TRBV4-3; CDR3nt: TGCGCCAGCAGCCCCCGGACCAGGGGGCGAAGCTCTGGGGCCAACGTCCTGACTTTC; CDR3aa: CASSPRTRGRSSGANVLTF
abundance: NA; j_gene: TRBJ1-2; d_gene: TRBD1; v_gene: TRBV2; CDR3nt: TGTGCCAGCAGCGCCGACAGGGAAGGCTACACCTTC; CDR3aa: CASSADREGYTF
abundance: NA; j_gene: TRBJ2-3; d_gene: NA; v_gene: TRBV9; CDR3nt: TGTGCCAGCAGCGTTAGCGGCTACACAGATACGCAGTATTTT; CDR3aa: CASSVSGYTDTQYF
abundance: NA; j_gene: TRBJ1-2; d_gene: NA; v_gene: TRBV10-3; CDR3nt: TGTGCCATCAGTGAGTCGGGTGCAGCAGCGAACTATGGCTACACCTTC; CDR3aa: CAISESGAAANYGYTF
abundance: NA; j_gene: TRBJ1-5; d_gene: TRBD1; v_gene: TRBV29-1; CDR3nt: TGCAGCGTCCGGACAGGGGCAGGCAATCAGCCCCAGCATTTT; CDR3aa: CSVRTGAGNQPQHF
abundance: NA; j_gene: TRBJ1-2; d_gene: TRBD1; v_gene: TRBV5-1; CDR3nt: TGCGCCAGCAGCTTGGGGGGACAGGTACCCTATGGCTACACCTTC; CDR3aa: CASSLGGQVPYGYTF
abundance: NA; j_gene: TRBJ1-2; d_gene: TRBD1; v_gene: TRBV19; CDR3nt: TGTGCCAGTAGAGTAACCCAACAGGGGGGAACGGGCTACACCTTC; CDR3aa: CASRVTQQGGTGYTF
abundance: NA; j_gene: TRBJ2-5; d_gene: TRBD1; v_gene: TRBV28; CDR3nt: TGTGCCAGCAGACCTCCGGGACAGGGGAGGGAGACCCAGTACTTC; CDR3aa: CASRPPGQGRETQYF
abundance: once; j_gene: TRBJ1-5; d_gene: NA; v_gene: TRBV4-3; CDR3nt: TGCGCCAGCAGCCAAGATTGGGCCATCGCCAAGGTGCGCAATCAGCCCCAGCATTTT; CDR3aa: CASSQDWAIAKVRNQPQHF
abundance: NA; j_gene: TRBJ2-7; d_gene: TRBD1; v_gene: TRBV4-2; CDR3nt: TGTGCCAGCAGCCAAAAACCGGGACAGGGGGCGGGGGAGCAGTACTTC; CDR3aa: CASSQKPGQGAGEQYF
abundance: NA; j_gene: TRBJ2-7; d_gene: NA; v_gene: TRBV28; CDR3nt: TGTGCCAGCAGGGGGGCTAGCGGAGCCTACGAGCAGTACTTC; CDR3aa: CASRGASGAYEQYF
abundance: few; j_gene: TRBJ2-1; d_gene: TRBD2; v_gene: TRBV11-2; CDR3nt: TGTGCCAGCAGCTTAGGGGTCCAAGCGGGGTACAATGAGCAGTTCTTC; CDR3aa: CASSLGVQAGYNEQFF
abundance: NA; j_gene: TRBJ2-7; d_gene: NA; v_gene: TRBV7-2; CDR3nt: TGTGCCAGCAGCCCCAGGGTGGGGTTCTTCTACGAGCAGTACTTC; CDR3aa: CASSPRVGFFYEQYF
abundance: NA; j_gene: TRBJ1-2; d_gene: NA; v_gene: TRBV21-1; CDR3nt: TGTGCCAGCAGCAAAGAGGGGGGACAGGGGAACCTCTATGGCTACACCTTC; CDR3aa: CASSKEGGQGNLYGYTF
abundance: few; j_gene: TRBJ1-1; d_gene: NA; v_gene: TRBV5-1; CDR3nt: TGCGCCAGCAGCTTAGCAGGGGCGGGCACTGAAGCTTTCTTT; CDR3aa: CASSLAGAGTEAFF
abundance: NA; j_gene: TRBJ2-5; d_gene: NA; v_gene: TRBV7-2; CDR3nt: TGTGCCAGCAGCTTCGGTAGCGGAAAAGAGACCCAGTACTTC; CDR3aa: CASSFGSGKETQYF
abundance: NA; j_gene: TRBJ1-2; d_gene: TRBD1; v_gene: TRBV9; CDR3nt: TGTGCCAGCAGCGGAGGGGACAGTGCTAACTATGGCTACACCTTC; CDR3aa: CASSGGDSANYGYTF
abundance: NA; j_gene: TRBJ2-1; d_gene: TRBD2; v_gene: TRBV6-5; CDR3nt: TGTGCCAGCAGTCAAATAGCGGGGGGCCACAATGAGCAGTTCTTC; CDR3aa: CASSQIAGGHNEQFF
abundance: NA; j_gene: TRBJ2-7; d_gene: NA; v_gene: TRBV7-2; CDR3nt: TGTGCCAGCAGCTTAACAGACTCCTACGAGCAGTACTTC; CDR3aa: CASSLTDSYEQYF
abundance: medium-sized; j_gene: TRBJ2-1; d_gene: TRBD2; v_gene: TRBV5-4; CDR3nt: TGTGCCAGCAGCTCGGGGGGGTCCTACAATGAGCAGTTCTTC; CDR3aa: CASSSGGSYNEQFF
abundance: once; j_gene: TRBJ1-4; d_gene: NA; v_gene: TRBV6-5; CDR3nt: TGTGCCAGCAAATCGGCCCGAGGAGGGGAAAAACTGTTTTTT; CDR3aa: CASKSARGGEKLFF
abundance: NA; j_gene: TRBJ2-7; d_gene: NA; v_gene: TRBV6-1; CDR3nt: TGTGCCAGCAGTGAAGCGCAAGCTTACGAGCAGTACTTC; CDR3aa: CASSEAQAYEQYF
abundance: NA; j_gene: TRBJ2-1; d_gene: TRBD2; v_gene: TRBV7-8; CDR3nt: TGTGCCAGCAGCTTAAAAGCGGGAGGGCCCAAGGACAATGAGCAGTTCTTC; CDR3aa: CASSLKAGGPKDNEQFF
abundance: few; j_gene: TRBJ2-7; d_gene: TRBD1; v_gene: TRBV10-2; CDR3nt: TGCGCCAGCAGTGGGGACAGCTCCTACGAGCAGTACTTC; CDR3aa: CASSGDSSYEQYF
abundance: NA; j_gene: TRBJ1-5; d_gene: NA; v_gene: TRBV18; CDR3nt: TGTGCCAGCTCACCGGGAATGGAGGGGCCCCAGCATTTT; CDR3aa: CASSPGMEGPQHF
abundance: once; j_gene: TRBJ1-3; d_gene: NA; v_gene: TRBV5-4; CDR3nt: TGTGCCAGCAGCTTGGTAGTGGGGGCCTCTGGAAACACCATATATTTT; CDR3aa: CASSLVVGASGNTIYF
abundance: few; j_gene: TRBJ2-2; d_gene: NA; v_gene: TRBV9; CDR3nt: TGTGCCAGCAGCGTAGGGGAGGCGGGCACCGGGGAGCTGTTTTTT; CDR3aa: CASSVGEAGTGELFF
abundance: NA; j_gene: TRBJ1-2; d_gene: NA; v_gene: TRBV9; CDR3nt: TGTGCCAGCAGCCCTTCCGGCGGGGGGCTGGATGGCTACACCTTC; CDR3aa: CASSPSGGGLDGYTF
abundance: NA; j_gene: TRBJ2-2; d_gene: NA; v_gene: TRBV25-1; CDR3nt: TGTGCCAGCAGTGATGCGCAGGGAGGACCCGGGGAGCTGTTTTTT; CDR3aa: CASSDAQGGPGELFF
abundance: NA; j_gene: TRBJ2-7; d_gene: NA; v_gene: TRBV6-5; CDR3nt: TGTGCCAGCAGTTACGGTCCATCCGGGGAGCAGTACTTC; CDR3aa: CASSYGPSGEQYF